A selection of T cell receptor beta chains follows, all from one sample in a study of cytomegalovirus exposure and HLA in healthy donors. Sequenced by immunoSEQ multiplex PCR; TCRdb stores in-frame clones only, minus some. The sample carries around 110,000 clones, around a tenth recorded once. Sequences were obtained from PBMCs. The source of these receptors is a man aged 25-40 years in good health and CMV-seronegative. Each CDR3 is given without its conserved first and last residue. A D gene is named only where the DNA matches it firmly.

>TRBJ1-5|TRBV28|NA
ASSLITGNDQPQH
>TRBJ2-3|TRBV4-1|NA
ASSHGLSTDTQY
>TRBJ2-3|TRBV9|TRBD2
ASSGVAGVVADTQY
>TRBJ1-1|TRBV30|NA
AWSSRGNTEAF
>TRBJ1-1|TRBV2|NA
ASIGATEAF
>TRBJ2-5|TRBV30|NA
ASDSQETQY
>TRBJ1-3|TRBV4-1|TRBD1
ASSQGGQGQGNTIY
>TRBJ2-7|TRBV20-1|NA
SVLDKYEQY
>TRBJ1-5|TRBV7-9|NA
ASSLGDTGGQPQH
>TRBJ2-1|TRBV11-2|NA
ASSLGQKGQGRF
>TRBJ2-1|TRBV6-4|TRBD2
ASSGGTSGGNEQF
>TRBJ1-6|TRBV5-6|NA
ASSLTQGNSPLH
>TRBJ2-5|TRBV6-1|NA
ASGQGGLETQY
>TRBJ2-7|TRBV28|NA
ASSFSRGGGREQY
>TRBJ2-7|TRBV27|NA
ASSTGSIYEQY